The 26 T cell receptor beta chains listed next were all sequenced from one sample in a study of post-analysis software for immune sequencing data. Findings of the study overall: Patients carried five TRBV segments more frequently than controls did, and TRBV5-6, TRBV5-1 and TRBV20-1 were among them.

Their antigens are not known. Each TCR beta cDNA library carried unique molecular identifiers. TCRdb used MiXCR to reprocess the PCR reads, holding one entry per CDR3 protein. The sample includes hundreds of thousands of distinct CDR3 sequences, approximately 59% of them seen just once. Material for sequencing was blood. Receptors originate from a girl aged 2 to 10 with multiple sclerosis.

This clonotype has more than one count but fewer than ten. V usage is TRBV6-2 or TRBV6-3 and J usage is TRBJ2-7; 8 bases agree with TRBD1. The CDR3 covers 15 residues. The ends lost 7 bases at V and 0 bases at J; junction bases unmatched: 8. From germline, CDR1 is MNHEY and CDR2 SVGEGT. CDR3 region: CASIYRDRLSYEQYF. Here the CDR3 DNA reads TGTGCCAGCATCTACCGGGACAGGCTCTCCTACGAGCAGTACTTC.

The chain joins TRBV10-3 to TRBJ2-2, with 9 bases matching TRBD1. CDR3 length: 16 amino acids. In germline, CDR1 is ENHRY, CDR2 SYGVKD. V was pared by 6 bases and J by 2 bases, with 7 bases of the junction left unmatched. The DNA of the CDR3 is TGTGCCATCAGCCCGGGACAGGGCATTAACACCGGGGAGCTGTTTTTT. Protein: CAISPGQGINTGELFF.

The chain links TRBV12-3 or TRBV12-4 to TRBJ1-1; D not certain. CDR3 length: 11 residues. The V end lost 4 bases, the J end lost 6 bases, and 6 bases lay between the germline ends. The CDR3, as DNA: TGTGCCAGCAGTTATTTAGCTGAAGCTTTCTTT. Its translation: CASSYLAEAFF.

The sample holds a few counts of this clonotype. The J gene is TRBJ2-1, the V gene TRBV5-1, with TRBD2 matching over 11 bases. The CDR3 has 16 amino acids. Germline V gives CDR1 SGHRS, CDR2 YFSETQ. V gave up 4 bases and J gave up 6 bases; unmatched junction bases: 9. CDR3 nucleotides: TGCGCCAGCAGCCCCGTTGAGACTAGCGGGACCAATGAGCAGTTCTTC. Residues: CASSPVETSGTNEQFF.

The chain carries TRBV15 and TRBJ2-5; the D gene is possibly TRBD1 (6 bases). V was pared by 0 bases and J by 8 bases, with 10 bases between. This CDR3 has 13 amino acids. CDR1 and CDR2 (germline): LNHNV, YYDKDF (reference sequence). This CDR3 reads CATSREEGVTQYF. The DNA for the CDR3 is TGTGCCACCAGCAGAGAAGAGGGGGTTACCCAGTACTTC.

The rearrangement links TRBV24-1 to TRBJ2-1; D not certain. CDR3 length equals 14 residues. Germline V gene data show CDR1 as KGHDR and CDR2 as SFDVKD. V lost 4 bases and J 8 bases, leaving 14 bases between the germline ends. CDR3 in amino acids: CATSESGIWDEQFF. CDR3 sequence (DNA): TGTGCCACCAGTGAAAGTGGGATTTGGGATGAGCAGTTCTTC.

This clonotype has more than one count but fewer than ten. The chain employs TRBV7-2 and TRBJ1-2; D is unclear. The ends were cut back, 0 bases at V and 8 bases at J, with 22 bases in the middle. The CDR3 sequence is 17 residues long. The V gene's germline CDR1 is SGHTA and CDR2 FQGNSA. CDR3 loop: CASSLAGSQFPGRGYTF. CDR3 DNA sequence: TGTGCCAGCAGCTTAGCTGGATCGCAATTTCCAGGTCGCGGCTACACCTTC.

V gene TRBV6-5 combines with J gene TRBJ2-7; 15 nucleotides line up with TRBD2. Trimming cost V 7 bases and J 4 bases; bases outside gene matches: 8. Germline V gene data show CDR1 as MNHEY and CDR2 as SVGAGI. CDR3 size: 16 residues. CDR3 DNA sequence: TGTGCCAGCACCCAGGGACTAGCGGGAGGTATATACGAGCAGTACTTC. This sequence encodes CASTQGLAGGIYEQYF.

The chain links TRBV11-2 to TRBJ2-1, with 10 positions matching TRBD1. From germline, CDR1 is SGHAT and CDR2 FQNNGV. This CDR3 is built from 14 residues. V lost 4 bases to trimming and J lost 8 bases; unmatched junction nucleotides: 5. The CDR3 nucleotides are TGTGCCAGCAGCTCCGGGACAGGGGTACATGAGCAGTTCTTC. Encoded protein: CASSSGTGVHEQFF.

In nucleotides, the CDR3 is TGTGCCAGCAGTGAAAGCGGGACAGGCGACTACGAGCAGTACTTC. Translating it yields CASSESGTGDYEQYF. The chain has TRBV2 and TRBJ2-7; weak D call: TRBD1 (8 bases). Per germline, CDR1 SNHLY and CDR2 FYNNEI. This CDR3 has 15 residues. Trimming removed 2 bases at V and 3 bases at J, with 14 bases between.

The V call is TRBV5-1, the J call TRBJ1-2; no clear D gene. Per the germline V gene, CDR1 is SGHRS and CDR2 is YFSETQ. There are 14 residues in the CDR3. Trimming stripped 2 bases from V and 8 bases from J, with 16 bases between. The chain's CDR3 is CASSFAVSQSGYTF. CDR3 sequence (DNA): TGCGCCAGCAGCTTTGCAGTCAGTCAAAGCGGCTACACCTTC.

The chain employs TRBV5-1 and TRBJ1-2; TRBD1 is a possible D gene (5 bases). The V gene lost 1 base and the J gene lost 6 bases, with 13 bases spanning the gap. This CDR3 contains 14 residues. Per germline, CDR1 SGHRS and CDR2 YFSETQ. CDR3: CASSLTGDPDGYTF. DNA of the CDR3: TGCGCCAGCAGCTTGACAGGTGACCCGGATGGCTACACCTTC.

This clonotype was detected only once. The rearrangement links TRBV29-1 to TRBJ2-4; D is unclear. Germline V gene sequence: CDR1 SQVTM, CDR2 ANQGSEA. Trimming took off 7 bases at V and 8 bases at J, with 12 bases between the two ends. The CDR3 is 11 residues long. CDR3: CSALTLHIQYF. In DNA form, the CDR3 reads TGCAGCGCCCTAACCCTTCACATTCAGTACTTC. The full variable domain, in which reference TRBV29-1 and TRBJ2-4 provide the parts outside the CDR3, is SAVISQKPSRDICQRGTSLTIQCQVDSQVTMMFWYRQQPGQSLTLIATANQGSEATYESGFVIDKFPISRPNLTFSTLTVSNMSPEDSSIYLCSALTLHIQYFGAGTRLSVL.

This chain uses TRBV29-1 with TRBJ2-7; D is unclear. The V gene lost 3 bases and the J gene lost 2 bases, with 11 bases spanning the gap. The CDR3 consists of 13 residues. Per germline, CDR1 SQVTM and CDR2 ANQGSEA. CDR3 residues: CSVENGQAYEQYF. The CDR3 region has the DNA TGCAGCGTTGAGAACGGGCAGGCCTACGAGCAGTACTTC.

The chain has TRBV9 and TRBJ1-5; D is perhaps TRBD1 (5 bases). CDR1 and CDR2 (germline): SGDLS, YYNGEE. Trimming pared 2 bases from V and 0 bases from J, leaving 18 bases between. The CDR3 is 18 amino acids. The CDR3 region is CASSVGGTGLLSNQPQHF. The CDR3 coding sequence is TGTGCCAGCAGCGTCGGGGGAACAGGTTTGCTTAGCAATCAGCCCCAGCATTTT.

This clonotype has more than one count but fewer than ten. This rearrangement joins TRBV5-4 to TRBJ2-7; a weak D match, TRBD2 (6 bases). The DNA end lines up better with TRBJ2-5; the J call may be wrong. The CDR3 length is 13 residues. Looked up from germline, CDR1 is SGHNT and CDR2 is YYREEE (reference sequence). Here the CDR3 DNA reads TGTGCCAGCAGCTTAACGGAGGGACGGACCCAGTACTTC. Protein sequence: CASSLTEGRTQYF.

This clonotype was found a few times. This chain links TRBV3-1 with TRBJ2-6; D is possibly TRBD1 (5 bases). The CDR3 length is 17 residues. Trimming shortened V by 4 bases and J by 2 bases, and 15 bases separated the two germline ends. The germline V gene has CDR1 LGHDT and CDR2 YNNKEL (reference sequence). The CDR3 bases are TGTGCCAGCAGCCCGGCGCGACAGACCACTGGGGCCAACGTCCTGACTTTC. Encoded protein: CASSPARQTTGANVLTF.

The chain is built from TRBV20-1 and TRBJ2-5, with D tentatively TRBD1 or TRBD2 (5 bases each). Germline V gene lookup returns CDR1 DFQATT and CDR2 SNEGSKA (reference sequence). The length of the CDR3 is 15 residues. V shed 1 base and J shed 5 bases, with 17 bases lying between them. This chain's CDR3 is CSARVAAGTRETQYF. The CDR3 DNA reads TGCAGTGCTAGAGTGGCTGCAGGGACGAGGGAGACCCAGTACTTC.

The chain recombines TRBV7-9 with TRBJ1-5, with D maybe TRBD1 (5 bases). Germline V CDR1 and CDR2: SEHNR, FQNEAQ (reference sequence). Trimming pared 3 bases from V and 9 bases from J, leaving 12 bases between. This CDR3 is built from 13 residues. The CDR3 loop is CASSLDGARPQHF. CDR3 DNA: TGTGCCAGCAGCTTGGACGGGGCTCGGCCCCAGCATTTT.

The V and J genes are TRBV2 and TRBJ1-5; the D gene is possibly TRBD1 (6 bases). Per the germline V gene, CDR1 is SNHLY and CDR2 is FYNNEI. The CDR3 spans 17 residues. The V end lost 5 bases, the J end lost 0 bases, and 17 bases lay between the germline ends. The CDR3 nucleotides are TGTGCCAGCAGTTGGCCGACAGGAGAGATTAGCAATCAGCCCCAGCATTTT. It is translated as CASSWPTGEISNQPQHF.

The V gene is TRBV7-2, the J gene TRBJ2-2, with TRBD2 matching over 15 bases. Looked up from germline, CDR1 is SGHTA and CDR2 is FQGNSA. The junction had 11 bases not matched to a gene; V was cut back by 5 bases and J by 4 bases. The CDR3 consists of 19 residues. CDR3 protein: CASSTRTSGGAVGTGELFF. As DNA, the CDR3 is TGTGCCAGCAGCACCCGGACTAGCGGGGGGGCCGTCGGCACCGGGGAGCTGTTTTTT.

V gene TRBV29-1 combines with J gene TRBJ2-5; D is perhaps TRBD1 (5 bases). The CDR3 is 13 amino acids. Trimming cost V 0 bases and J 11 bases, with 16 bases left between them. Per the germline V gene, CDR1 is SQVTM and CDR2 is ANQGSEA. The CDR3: CSVEEISGNEQYF. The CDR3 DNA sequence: TGCAGCGTTGAAGAAATCTCAGGGAATGAGCAGTACTTC.

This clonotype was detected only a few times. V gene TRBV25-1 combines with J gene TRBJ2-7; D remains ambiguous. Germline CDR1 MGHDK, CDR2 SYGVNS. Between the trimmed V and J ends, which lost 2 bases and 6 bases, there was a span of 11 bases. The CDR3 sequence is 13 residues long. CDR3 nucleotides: TGTGCCAGCAGTGAAGAGTGGCGTCGCGAGCAGTACTTC. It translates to CASSEEWRREQYF.

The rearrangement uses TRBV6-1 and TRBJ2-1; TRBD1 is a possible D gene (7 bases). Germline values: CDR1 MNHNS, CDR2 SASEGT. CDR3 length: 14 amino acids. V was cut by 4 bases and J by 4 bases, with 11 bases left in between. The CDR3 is CASSGGTEYNEQFF. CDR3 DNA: TGTGCCAGCAGTGGCGGGACAGAGTACAATGAGCAGTTCTTC.

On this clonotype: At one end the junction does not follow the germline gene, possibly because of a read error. CDR3 region: CSASASGRTDTQYF. Written as DNA, the CDR3 is TGCAGTGCTAGCGCCAGCGGGAGAACAGATACACAGTATTTT. V and J are TRBV20-1 and TRBJ2-3; 8 positions agree with TRBD2. CDR1 is DFQATT, CDR2 SNEGSKA, per germline (reference sequence). The CDR3 has 14 residues.

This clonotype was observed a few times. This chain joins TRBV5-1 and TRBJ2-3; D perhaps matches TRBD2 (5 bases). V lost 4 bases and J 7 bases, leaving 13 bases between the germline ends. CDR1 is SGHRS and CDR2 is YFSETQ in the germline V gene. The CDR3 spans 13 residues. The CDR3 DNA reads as TGCGCCAGCAGCGACATGGACTCTTATACGCAGTATTTT. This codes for CASSDMDSYTQYF.